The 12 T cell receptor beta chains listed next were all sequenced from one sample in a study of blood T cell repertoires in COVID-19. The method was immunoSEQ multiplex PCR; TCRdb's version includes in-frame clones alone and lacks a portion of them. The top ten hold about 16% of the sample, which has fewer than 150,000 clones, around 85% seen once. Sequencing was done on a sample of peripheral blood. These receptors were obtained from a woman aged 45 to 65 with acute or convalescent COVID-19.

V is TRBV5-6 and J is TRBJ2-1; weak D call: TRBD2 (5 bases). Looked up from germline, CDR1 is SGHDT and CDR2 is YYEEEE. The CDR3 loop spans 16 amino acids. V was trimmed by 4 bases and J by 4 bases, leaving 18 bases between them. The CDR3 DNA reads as TGTGCCAGCAGCAAAGATCCTATTGCGGGTTACAATGAGCAGTTCTTC. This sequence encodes CASSKDPIAGYNEQFF.

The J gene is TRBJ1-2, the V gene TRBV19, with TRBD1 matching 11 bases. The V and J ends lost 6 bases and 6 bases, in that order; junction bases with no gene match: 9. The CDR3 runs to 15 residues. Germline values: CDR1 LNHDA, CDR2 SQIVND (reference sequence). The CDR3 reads CASSDFGQGADGYTF. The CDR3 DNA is TGTGCCAGTAGCGACTTTGGACAGGGGGCCGATGGCTACACCTTC.

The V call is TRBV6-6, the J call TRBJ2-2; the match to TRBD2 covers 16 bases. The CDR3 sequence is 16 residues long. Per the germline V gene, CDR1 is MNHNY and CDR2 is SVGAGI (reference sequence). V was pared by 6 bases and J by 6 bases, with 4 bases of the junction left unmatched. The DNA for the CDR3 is TGTGCCAGCAGCTCAGGGACTAGCGGGGGGGCCGGGGAGCTGTTTTTT. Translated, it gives CASSSGTSGGAGELFF.

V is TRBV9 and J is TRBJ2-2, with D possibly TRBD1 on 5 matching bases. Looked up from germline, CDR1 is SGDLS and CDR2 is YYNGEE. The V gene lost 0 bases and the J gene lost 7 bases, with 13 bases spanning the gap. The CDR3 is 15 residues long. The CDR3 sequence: CASSVVVGAGGELFF. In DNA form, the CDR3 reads TGTGCCAGCAGCGTAGTAGTAGGGGCCGGCGGGGAGCTGTTTTTT.

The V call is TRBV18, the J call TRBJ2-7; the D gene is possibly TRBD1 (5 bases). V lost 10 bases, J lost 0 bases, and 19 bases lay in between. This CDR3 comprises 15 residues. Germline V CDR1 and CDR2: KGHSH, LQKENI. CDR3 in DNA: TGTGCCACCCGCAGGGAAGTTCCCCGCTCCTACGAGCAGTACTTC. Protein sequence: CATRREVPRSYEQYF.

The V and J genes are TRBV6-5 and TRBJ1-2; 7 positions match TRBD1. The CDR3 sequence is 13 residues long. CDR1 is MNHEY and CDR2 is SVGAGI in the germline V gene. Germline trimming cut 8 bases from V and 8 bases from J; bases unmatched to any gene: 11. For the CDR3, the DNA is TGTGCCAGCTACAGGGGATTGGGTAGCGGCTACACCTTC. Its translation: CASYRGLGSGYTF.

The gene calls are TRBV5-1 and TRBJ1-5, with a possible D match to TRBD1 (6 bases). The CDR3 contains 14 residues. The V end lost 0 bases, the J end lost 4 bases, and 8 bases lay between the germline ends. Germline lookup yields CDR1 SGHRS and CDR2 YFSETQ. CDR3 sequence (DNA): TGCGCCAGCAGCTTGGGGGACACGAATCAGCCCCAGCATTTT. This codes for CASSLGDTNQPQHF.

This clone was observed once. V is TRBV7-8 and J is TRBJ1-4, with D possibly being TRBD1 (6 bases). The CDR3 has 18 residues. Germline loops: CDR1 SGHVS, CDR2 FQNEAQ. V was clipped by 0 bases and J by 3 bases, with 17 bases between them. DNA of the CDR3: TGTGCCAGCAGCTTAGCCCGGGACATCGGTTACTCTAATGAAAAACTGTTTTTT. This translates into CASSLARDIGYSNEKLFF.

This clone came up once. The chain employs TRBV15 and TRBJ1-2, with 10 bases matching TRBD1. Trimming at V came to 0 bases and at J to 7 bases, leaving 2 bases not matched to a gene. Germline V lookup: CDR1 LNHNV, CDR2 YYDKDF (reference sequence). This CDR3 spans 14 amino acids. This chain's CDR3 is CATSRDRTGGGYTF. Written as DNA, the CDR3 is TGTGCCACCAGCAGAGATCGGACAGGGGGTGGCTACACCTTC.

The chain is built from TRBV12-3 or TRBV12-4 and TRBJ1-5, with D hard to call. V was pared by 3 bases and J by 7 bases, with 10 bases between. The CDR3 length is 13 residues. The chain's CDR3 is CASSFMVGQPQHF. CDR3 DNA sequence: TGTGCCAGCAGTTTTATGGTCGGGCAGCCCCAGCATTTT.

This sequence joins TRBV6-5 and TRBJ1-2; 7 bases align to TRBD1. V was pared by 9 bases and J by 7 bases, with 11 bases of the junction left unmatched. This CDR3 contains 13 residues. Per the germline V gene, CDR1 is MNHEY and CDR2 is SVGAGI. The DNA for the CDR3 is TGTGCCAGTGTGGGACAGCTCTTTAGTGGCTACACCTTC. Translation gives CASVGQLFSGYTF.

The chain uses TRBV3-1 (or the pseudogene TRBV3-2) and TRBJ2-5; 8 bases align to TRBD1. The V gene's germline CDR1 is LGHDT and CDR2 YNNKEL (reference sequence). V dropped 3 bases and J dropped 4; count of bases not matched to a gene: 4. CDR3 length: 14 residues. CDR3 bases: TGTGCCAGCAGCCACCAGACAGGGGTAGAGACCCAGTACTTC. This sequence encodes CASSHQTGVETQYF.